The 14 T cell receptor beta chains in this list originate from one sample, sequenced in a study of vaccination and CD4 T cells after COVID-19. These receptors lack a known antigen. The Oncomine TCR Beta short-read assay was what sequenced the DNA obtained from cultured CD4+ T cells. TCRdb passed the PCR reads through MiXCR, listing each CDR3 protein once. The sample has nearly 25,000 distinct CDR3 sequences; around 30% are singletons. Time point indicated: late sampling 161 to 241 days after vaccination in a few convalescent patients. Stated treatment: roughly 11-day PBMC culture with coronavirus spike peptide pools or control peptides (ViraFEST assay). The source material was CD4+ T cells from blood, cultured in vitro, sampled about 7 months after SARS-CoV-2 vaccination. The receptors were gathered from a human donor who had recovered from COVID-19.

This chain connects TRBV7-8 to TRBJ2-1, with TRBD2 matching 7 bases. CDR1 and CDR2 from the germline V gene are SGHVS and FQNEAQ. After removal of 5 bases from V and 5 bases from J, the junction contained 12 bases not matched to a gene. CDR3 length: 16 residues. The CDR3 nucleotides are TGTGCCAGCAGCCCTCCCGGAGCGGGGTCTGACAATGAGCAGTTCTTC. Protein: CASSPPGAGSDNEQFF.

The CDR3 loop is CASRNQRTGGDGYTF. In DNA form, the CDR3 reads TGTGCCAGCCGTAACCAGCGGACGGGGGGTGATGGCTACACCTTC. V and J are TRBV6-2 or TRBV6-3 and TRBJ1-2; D perhaps matches TRBD1 (5 bases). Trimming took 8 bases from V and 6 from J, leaving 22 bases between them. The CDR3 covers 15 residues. Germline V gene lookup returns CDR1 MNHEY and CDR2 SVGEGT.

The gene calls are TRBV27 and TRBJ2-3; D uncertain. The CDR3 sequence is 16 residues long. Germline CDR1 and CDR2: MNHEY and SMNVEV (reference sequence). The V end lost 1 base, the J end lost 14 bases, and 25 bases lay between the germline ends. Here the CDR3 DNA reads TGTGCCAGCAGTTTATGTCCCCAGATCCCTCGTAGTACCCCGTATTTT. It specifies CASSLCPQIPRSTPYF.

This clonotype was observed a few times. The chain has TRBV7-2 and TRBJ2-1; a weak D match, TRBD1 (6 bases). Germline-derived CDR1 and CDR2 are SGHTA and FQGNSA. The length of the CDR3 is 13 residues. The V end was cut by 6 bases, the J end by 6 bases, with 12 bases between. CDR3 DNA: TGTGCCAGCAGTAACAGGGTCGGCAATGAGCAGTTCTTC. Amino acids: CASSNRVGNEQFF.

V gene TRBV10-3 combines with J gene TRBJ2-5, with D possibly being TRBD1 or TRBD2 (6 bases each). V was clipped by 4 bases and J by 2 bases, with 14 bases between them. Per the germline V gene, CDR1 is ENHRY and CDR2 is SYGVKD. This CDR3 comprises 15 residues. CDR3 nucleotide sequence: TGTGCCATCAGTGTCGTGAGGGGGACTCAAGAGACCCAGTACTTC. Amino acids: CAISVVRGTQETQYF.

The chain joins TRBV7-9 to TRBJ2-7; D could derive from TRBD1 or TRBD2 (5 bases each). V was trimmed by 4 bases and J by 4 bases, leaving 8 bases between them. Germline CDR1 and CDR2: SEHNR and FQNEAQ (reference sequence). CDR3 size: 12 residues. CDR3 sequence reads: CASSWDRYEQYF. CDR3 coding DNA: TGTGCCAGCAGCTGGGACCGATACGAGCAGTACTTC.

This sequence joins TRBV20-1 and TRBJ2-7, with 16 nucleotides matching TRBD2. V lost 6 bases, J lost 6 bases, and 11 bases stayed unmatched. This CDR3 comprises 16 residues. The germline V gene encodes CDR1 DFQATT and CDR2 SNEGSKA (reference sequence). Here the CDR3 reads CSAGTSGRAFTFEQYF. The CDR3 nucleotides read TGCAGTGCCGGGACTAGCGGGAGGGCCTTTACCTTCGAGCAGTACTTC.

This clonotype has only a few counts. This chain joins TRBV28 and TRBJ1-2; D is uncertain. The CDR3 is made up of 13 amino acids. Per germline, CDR1 MDHEN and CDR2 SYDVKM. V lost 2 bases to trimming and J lost 3 bases, with 7 bases between them. Written as DNA, the CDR3 is TGTGCCAGCAGTTTAAAGATTGACTATGGCTACACCTTC. It translates to CASSLKIDYGYTF.

The V gene is TRBV10-3, the J gene TRBJ2-3; D gene uncertain. The germline gives CDR1 ENHRY, CDR2 SYGVKD. CDR3 length: 11 amino acids. The CDR3 loop is CATTDRDTQYF. CDR3 sequence (DNA): TGTGCTACGACCGATCGGGATACGCAGTATTTT.

By sample share, this clonotype is medium-sized. The gene calls are TRBV15 and TRBJ1-5; D possibly corresponds to TRBD1 (5 bases). The CDR3 runs to 14 residues. Germline lookup yields CDR1 LNHNV and CDR2 YYDKDF (reference sequence). V shed 7 bases and J shed 5 bases, with 15 bases lying between them. This CDR3 is CATNSWGGHQPQHF. In nucleotides, the CDR3 is TGTGCCACCAACTCATGGGGGGGTCATCAGCCCCAGCATTTT.

This clonotype was found many times. V usage is TRBV6-1 and J usage is TRBJ1-6; the D is unclear. Germline values: CDR1 MNHNS, CDR2 SASEGT. V lost 7 bases and J lost 10, with 17 bases in between. CDR3 length equals 14 residues. The CDR3 spells CASTSLGRNSPLHF. The DNA of the CDR3 is TGTGCCAGCACCTCCCTCGGCAGAAACTCACCCCTCCACTTT.

V usage is TRBV6-1 and J usage is TRBJ2-3; no clear D. The CDR3 has 13 residues. Trimming removed 7 bases at V and 3 bases at J, with 11 bases between. Germline V gives CDR1 MNHNS, CDR2 SASEGT. CDR3 DNA sequence: TGTGCCAGCACACTACTGTTGACAGATACGCAGTATTTT. Its translation: CASTLLLTDTQYF.

This clonotype was counted only a few times. The CDR3 loop is CASRLGEQFF. In nucleotides, the CDR3 is TGTGCCAGCCGTCTAGGGGAGCAGTTCTTC. This chain connects TRBV27 to TRBJ2-1; D is uncertain. Germline V CDR1 and CDR2: MNHEY, SMNVEV (reference sequence). Between the trimmed V and J ends, which lost 8 bases and 10 bases, there was a span of 9 bases. The CDR3 has 10 residues.

A few counts support this clonotype. The CDR3 region is CSASRGRVRSDTQYF. For the CDR3, the DNA is TGCAGTGCTAGCCGTGGGAGGGTTAGGTCAGATACGCAGTATTTT. The genes are TRBV20-1 and TRBJ2-3; 7 nucleotides line up with TRBD2. The length of the CDR3 is 15 residues. The ends lost 3 bases at V and 4 bases at J; junction bases unmatched: 10. CDR1 and CDR2 from the germline V gene are DFQATT and SNEGSKA (reference sequence).